This section outlines one T cell receptor (beta chain) sequence together with its context. Germline CDR1 WNHNN, CDR2 SYGVQD (reference sequence). Trimming removed 2 bases from V and 5 bases from J, with 9 bases in between. This CDR3 is built from 13 residues. These data belong to a study of shared clonotypes between healthy human individuals. Produced via immunoSEQ multiplex PCR; TCRdb's table is partial and in-frame only. The sample holds 850,000 to 1,200,000 clones, 70% to 80% seen once. Sequenced input: memory CD4+ T cells sorted from blood. The subset: CD45RA-negative fraction. The rearrangement uses TRBV10-1 and TRBJ1-2; no definite D call. This receptor was identified in a man aged 18 to 29 in good health. The CDR3 sequence is CASSETEEYGYTF. The DNA for the CDR3 is TGCGCCAGCAGTGAGACAGAGGAGTATGGCTACACCTTC.